The present TCR beta chain was sequenced within a study of response to subunit inactivated influenza vaccine. Study observations and caveats: Authors proposed each seasonal influenza vaccination draws in few new T cells.

This clonotype occurred many times. As yet, its antigen is unknown. Trimming removed 10 bases from V and 1 base from J, with 12 bases in between. This CDR3 comprises 13 residues. TCRdb re-called the RT-PCR reads through MiXCR, storing one row per CDR3 protein. Here the sample spans about 500,000 distinct CDR3 sequences, about 15% being singletons. The TCR originated in a man in his fifties or sixties who received an inactivated influenza vaccine. This chain links TRBV12-3 or TRBV12-4 with TRBJ2-3; tentative D call: TRBD2 (6 bases). Source: CD4+ T cells sorted from PBMCs, taken 23 months after vaccination. Here the CDR3 reads CATRGGGTDTQYF. The DNA of the CDR3 is TGTGCCACGCGCGGCGGGGGCACAGATACGCAGTATTTT.